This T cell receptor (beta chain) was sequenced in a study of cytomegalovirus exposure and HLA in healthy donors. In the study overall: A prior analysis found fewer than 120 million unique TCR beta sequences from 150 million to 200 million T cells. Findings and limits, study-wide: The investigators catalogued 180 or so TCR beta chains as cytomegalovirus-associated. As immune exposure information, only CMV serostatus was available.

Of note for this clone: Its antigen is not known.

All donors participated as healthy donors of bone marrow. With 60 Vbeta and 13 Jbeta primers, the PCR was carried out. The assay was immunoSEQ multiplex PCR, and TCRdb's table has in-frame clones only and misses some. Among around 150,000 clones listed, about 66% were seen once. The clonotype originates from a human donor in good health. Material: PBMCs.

The CDR3 spells CASSQSLFGEQYF. CDR3 coding DNA: TGCGCCAGCAGCCAATCTCTTTTCGGCGAGCAGTACTTC. The chain joins TRBV4-1 to TRBJ2-7; D remains ambiguous. Trimming shortened V by 2 bases and J by 6 bases, and 11 bases separated the two germline ends. Per the germline V gene, CDR1 is MGHRA and CDR2 is YSYEKL. The CDR3 loop spans 13 amino acids.